A single T cell receptor (beta chain) is shown here with its context. Its antigen is not identified. The data originate from a study of shared clonotypes between healthy human individuals. Source study methods: ImmunoSEQ sequences covered only the junction and lacked quality scores; filtering therefore differed. The data were produced by immunoSEQ multiplex PCR, yet TCRdb's version contains in-frame clones alone and is incomplete. V, J and clone size are taken as reported in that table, and D and trimming were inferred from the DNA itself. The table records approximately 2,000,000 clones, 80% to 95% of them present only once. Trimming stripped 6 bases from V and 3 bases from J, with 12 bases between. Germline V gene data show CDR1 as MDHEN and CDR2 as SYDVKM. The CDR3 is 14 residues long. Overall study findings and caveats: Represented diversity, genetic and exposure-history alike, was limited by few donors.

J is TRBJ1-5 and V is TRBV28, with D uncertain. The receptor's source is a man in his late teens or twenties in good health. Some clones in this sample may be carry-over from other donors' samples. Sequenced material: naive CD4+ T cells from PBMCs. Described subset: CD45RA+ positively selected. This CDR3 reads CASSQALHNQPQHF. CDR3 DNA: TGTGCCAGCAGCCAGGCTCTCCACAATCAGCCCCAGCATTTT.